This paragraph covers one T cell receptor beta chain sequence. No cognate antigen has been identified for it. No base-level quality is on record; no much larger clone is a single base apart. The immunoSEQ Assay, a bias-controlled multiplex PCR, was used to amplify TCRbeta CDR3 regions from genomic DNA. Processing in the source paper ran as follows. The number of nucleated cells in each sample was estimated from the amplification of reference gene primers within the assay. To quantify the absolute abundance of each unique TCRbeta CDR3 rearrangement, sequence reads were collapsed and filtered. For each sample, productive Simpson clonality was calculated by taking the square root of Simpson's diversity index across productive rearrangements. The immuneACCESS repertoire file appears here via TCRdb, limited to in-frame rearrangements. These files lack a portion of the clones; in checked studies, under half of the deficit traces to unresolved V genes, and the cause of the others is not known. That table is the source of V, J and clone size, and D and trimming were worked out from the DNA. Recorded for this sample are about 98,000 clones; under 85% of them occurred a single time. Of the sample, approximately 25% is held by the ten largest clones.

The data originate from a study of blood T cell repertoires in COVID-19 (dated by TCRdb to the early 2020s). As for the study more broadly: Collaborator samples came from the United States, Italy and Spain and covered acute and convalescent phases of COVID-19. The material from the prospective study consisted of cDNA or gDNA derived from T cells, B-cell-depleted T cells, or PBMCs. The dataset comprised deeply sampled blood TCRbeta repertoires from subjects exposed to, actively infected with, or recovered from COVID-19. A freely available public database, intended as a resource for researchers studying the immune response to SARS-CoV-2, is where the repertoires were released. The samples were drawn from two sources: the first 160 participants of the ongoing ImmuneRACE study, and 1,000 to 1,500 subjects contributed by 6 global collaborators. A de-identified subject ID, COVID-19 status, age in years and sex were almost always included in the sample metadata. HLA class I and class II types, where available, came from metadata supplied by the sample provider rather than from assay-based typing. On the study overall, not on this receptor specifically: The amount of clinical and demographic metadata varied by source and participant and was provided uncurated.

Measured from the cysteine to the phenylalanine, the CDR3 is 14 residues long. The only DNA kept is the CDR3, 42 bases in frame from the first base. The germline V gene yields SGHDT for CDR1 and YYEEEE for CDR2. V is pruned by 3 bases and J by 2 bases, leaving 2 bases of the junction without a gene match. Whole blood was collected in K2EDTA tubes by collaborating institutions according to the institutions' own protocols. For TCRbeta analysis, collaborators shipped samples in one of three forms: frozen whole blood, isolated PBMCs, or DNA extracted from either of those sample types. This receptor was taken from a man between 65 and 85 years old with acute or convalescent COVID-19. The chain was built from TRBV5-6 and TRBJ1-5; 7 nucleotides in the junction match TRBD1. Sequencing was performed on peripheral blood. The DNA sequence is TGTGCCAGCAGCTCGGGACAGCGCAATCAGCCCCAGCATTTT. This codes for CASSSGQRNQPQHF.